This T cell receptor beta chain was documented in a study of blood T cell repertoires in COVID-19. Study details: From T cells, B-cell-depleted T cells, or PBMCs came the material, which was cDNA or gDNA.

The study drew participants aged about 18 to 90 years from approximately 23 US areas. Assignments of participants to cohorts depended upon their own reported clinical history. In the case of this clone: The same CDR3 also results from other DNA sequences found in this sample.

The V and J ends lost 4 bases and 1 base respectively, with 7 bases between them. The CDR3 is 13 amino acids. Germline CDR1 is MNHEY and CDR2 is SVGEGT. Per the original methods: Amplification from reference gene primers served as the basis for estimated nucleated cell counts. Clones were read by immunoSEQ multiplex PCR, and TCRdb kept only the in-frame ones, dropping some. V and J calls and clone size are as listed in that table; D and trimming were resolved from the DNA. The sample records about 250,000 clones, 85% being singletons. Sequenced: PBMCs or T cells enriched from blood (not recorded which). The sequence came from a woman in her forties or fifties with acute COVID-19. The chain carries TRBV6-2 or TRBV6-3 and TRBJ1-1; D might be TRBD1 (5 bases). The CDR3 bases are TGTGCCAGCAGTTCAACAGGGAACACTGAAGCTTTCTTT. Translated, it gives CASSSTGNTEAFF.